Presented here are 26 T cell receptor beta chains from one specimen sequenced in a study of cytomegalovirus exposure and HLA in healthy donors. Vbeta (60) and Jbeta (13) primers were used in the PCR. The assay was immunoSEQ multiplex PCR, and TCRdb's table has in-frame clones only and misses some. The table has 100,000 to 150,000 clones, roughly 80% seen once. Material for sequencing was PBMCs. The receptors here all came from a woman in her thirties or forties in good health and CMV-seropositive.

V gene TRBV9 combines with J gene TRBJ2-1, with 13 nucleotides matching TRBD2. The CDR3 contains 17 residues. CDR1 is SGDLS and CDR2 is YYNGEE in the germline V gene. Trimming removed 3 bases from V and 5 bases from J; junction bases left unmatched: 8. The chain's CDR3 is CASSERRTSGSHNEQFF. For the CDR3, the DNA is TGTGCCAGCAGCGAGAGGAGGACTAGCGGGAGTCACAATGAGCAGTTCTTC.

J is TRBJ1-4 and V is TRBV9; 9 bases agree with TRBD1. Germline CDR1 reads SGDLS; CDR2 reads YYNGEE. The CDR3 spans 15 residues. V was clipped by 3 bases and J by 7 bases; unmatched bases: 7. Written as DNA, the CDR3 is TGTGCCAGCAGCGATGGGGACAGGGATAGTGAAAAACTGTTTTTT. Protein: CASSDGDRDSEKLFF. Looking up the rest from reference TRBV9 and TRBJ1-4 gives the full variable domain: DSGVTQTPKHLITATGQRVTLRCSPRSGDLSVYWYQQSLDQGLQFLIQYYNGEERAKGNILERFSAQQFPDLHSELNLSSLELGDSALYFCASSDGDRDSEKLFFGSGTQLSVL.

The V gene is TRBV7-8, the J gene TRBJ2-2; D is uncertain. The germline gives CDR1 SGHVS, CDR2 FQNEAQ. V lost 7 bases and J lost 4, with 10 bases in between. The CDR3 extends over 13 amino acids. CDR3 bases: TGTGCCAGCACCCCGGTGGTCACCGGGGAGCTGTTTTTT. Translated: CASTPVVTGELFF.

V is TRBV11-3 and J is TRBJ2-7; 7 bases match TRBD2. Gene TRBJ2-1 matches the end of the DNA better, so the J call may be wrong. This CDR3 contains 13 residues. Germline V gene data show CDR1 as SGHNT and CDR2 as YENEEA. CDR3 DNA sequence: TGTGCCAGCAGCGGGAGGGGCTACAATGAGCAGTTCTTC. This translates into CASSGRGYNEQFF.

V usage is TRBV7-2 and J usage is TRBJ2-3; D is possibly TRBD2 (6 bases). Between the trimmed V and J ends, which lost 3 bases and 3 bases, there was a span of 13 bases. This CDR3 is built from 15 residues. Germline CDR1 is SGHTA and CDR2 is FQGNSA. CDR3 residues: CASSLGRLETDTQYF. CDR3 bases: TGTGCCAGCAGCTTGGGGCGACTAGAGACAGATACGCAGTATTTT.

V and J are TRBV4-1 and TRBJ2-1; D remains unclear. From germline, CDR1 is MGHRA and CDR2 YSYEKL. V was shortened by 3 bases and J by 3 bases, with 15 bases between the two germline ends. The CDR3 length is 16 residues. The CDR3 coding sequence is TGCGCCAGCAGCCAGCTTAACCAGGATTTCTACAATGAGCAGTTCTTC. Protein: CASSQLNQDFYNEQFF.

The gene calls are TRBV27 and TRBJ1-1; 7 nucleotides match TRBD1. The junction had 15 bases not matched to a gene; V was cut back by 7 bases and J by 1 base. The CDR3 has 17 amino acids. Germline loops: CDR1 MNHEY, CDR2 SMNVEV (reference sequence). CDR3 bases: TGTGCCAGCACCCGGACAGGCCGAATGACACCGAACACTGAAGCTTTCTTT. Protein product: CASTRTGRMTPNTEAFF.

The chain has TRBV27 and TRBJ1-6; 7 positions match TRBD1. The V gene end was trimmed by 4 bases and the J gene end by 5 bases; junction bases not matched to a gene: 2. CDR1 and CDR2 (germline): MNHEY, SMNVEV (reference sequence). CDR3 length: 14 residues. CDR3: CASSWDRHNSPLHF. In DNA, the CDR3 is TGTGCCAGCAGTTGGGACAGACATAATTCACCCCTCCACTTT.

This sequence joins TRBV9 and TRBJ2-3; tentatively, D is TRBD1 (6 bases). Trimming shortened V by 0 bases and J by 7 bases, and 15 bases separated the two germline ends. This CDR3 is 15 amino acids long. The germline V gene encodes CDR1 SGDLS and CDR2 YYNGEE. Written as DNA, the CDR3 is TGTGCCAGCAGCGTAGGAGGTGGGGGCCCCAATACGCAGTATTTT. This codes for CASSVGGGGPNTQYF.

The V call is TRBV5-1, the J call TRBJ2-7, with a possible D match to TRBD2 (5 bases). The CDR3 runs to 18 residues. Germline CDR1 is SGHRS and CDR2 is YFSETQ. Trimming shortened V by 0 bases and J by 2 bases, and 21 bases separated the two germline ends. CDR3 protein: CASSLVVGSVVRPYEQYF. Here the CDR3 DNA reads TGCGCCAGCAGCTTGGTAGTCGGTAGCGTAGTAAGACCCTACGAGCAGTACTTC.

This chain uses TRBV4-1 with TRBJ2-5, with D possibly being TRBD1 (6 bases). The last part of the DNA fits TRBJ2-7 better; the J call may be wrong. This CDR3 comprises 17 residues. Germline values: CDR1 MGHRA, CDR2 YSYEKL. The CDR3 DNA reads TGCGCCAGCAGCCAAAAATACCGGACAGAGGTCTCCTACGAGCAGTACTTC. Residues: CASSQKYRTEVSYEQYF.

This rearrangement joins TRBV28 to TRBJ2-7; 12 bases fit TRBD2. The CDR3 spans 20 residues. J gave up 3 bases and V 3 bases, and 18 bases lay outside the gene matches. The germline V gene has CDR1 MDHEN and CDR2 SYDVKM. CDR3 bases: TGTGCCAGCAGTTTGGGGCCTAGCGGGAGGGGAGATAATGATAACTACGAGCAGTACTTC. This sequence encodes CASSLGPSGRGDNDNYEQYF.

The chain links TRBV6-1 to TRBJ2-5; 11 nucleotides agree with TRBD2. The end of the DNA fits TRBJ2-7 better, so the J call may be wrong. The CDR3 is 14 residues long. Germline loops: CDR1 MNHNS, CDR2 SASEGT. CDR3 nucleotides: TGTGCCAGCAGGGAGGGACTAGCGGTTTACGAGCAGTACTTC. Residues: CASREGLAVYEQYF.

The chain links TRBV5-6 to TRBJ2-7, with D possibly being TRBD1 (5 bases). Germline lookup yields CDR1 SGHDT and CDR2 YYEEEE. The CDR3 loop spans 15 amino acids. The V end lost 3 bases, the J end lost 0 bases, and 13 bases lay between the germline ends. CDR3 nucleotide sequence: TGTGCCAGCAGCTCCCTGGGGCCCAGCTCCTACGAGCAGTACTTC. Translated, it gives CASSSLGPSSYEQYF.

The gene calls are TRBV7-8 and TRBJ2-7; 11 bases match TRBD2. This CDR3 has 17 residues. Germline V gene lookup returns CDR1 SGHVS and CDR2 FQNEAQ. After removal of 5 bases from V and 0 bases from J, the junction contained 9 bases not matched to a gene. Written as DNA, the CDR3 is TGTGCCAGCAGCCCATCACAGACTAGCGGGGTCTCCTACGAGCAGTACTTC. It specifies CASSPSQTSGVSYEQYF.

This chain connects TRBV4-3 to TRBJ1-2, with 7 positions matching TRBD1. The CDR3 spans 16 residues. CDR1 LGHNA and CDR2 YSLEER come from the germline V gene. J gave up 8 bases and V 0 bases, and 12 bases lay outside the gene matches. Here the CDR3 DNA reads TGCGCCAGCAGCCAAGATCTCCTGGACAGGCCTACAGGCTACACCTTC. The encoded protein is CASSQDLLDRPTGYTF.

This clone came up once. The V gene is TRBV9, the J gene TRBJ2-3; 9 bases are a match to TRBD2. V lost 7 bases to trimming and J lost 6 bases; unmatched junction nucleotides: 15. Germline loops: CDR1 SGDLS, CDR2 YYNGEE. The CDR3 spans 16 residues. In nucleotides, the CDR3 is TGTGCCAGCGGCCGTCGACATAGCGGGAGTTCGGATACGCAGTATTTT. It codes for CASGRRHSGSSDTQYF.

This chain joins TRBV4-2 and TRBJ2-2; TRBD1 is a possible D gene (5 bases). The CDR3 length is 14 residues. V gave up 8 bases and J gave up 7 bases, with 17 bases separating them. Per germline, CDR1 LGHNA and CDR2 YNFKEQ. The CDR3 DNA is TGTGCCAGCGGCGACCCAGGGTTATACGGGGAGCTGTTTTTT. This sequence encodes CASGDPGLYGELFF.

Turning to this clone: One junction end disagrees with the germline gene, perhaps due to a read error. The V call is TRBV5-6, the J call TRBJ1-1; the match to TRBD1 covers 8 bases. Looked up from germline, CDR1 is SGHDT and CDR2 is YYEEEE. This CDR3 has 13 residues. The CDR3 loop reads CAGSFRGRTEAFF. CDR3 bases: TGTGCCGGCAGCTTCAGGGGGCGCACTGAAGCTTTCTTT.

This clone was counted a few times. The chain couples TRBV9 to TRBJ1-1; D call uncertain. This CDR3 has 14 amino acids. V dropped 0 bases and J dropped 1 base, with 7 bases sitting between them. The germline V gene has CDR1 SGDLS and CDR2 YYNGEE. CDR3 amino acids: CASSVVSENTEAFF. The CDR3 DNA sequence: TGTGCCAGCAGCGTAGTGTCAGAGAACACTGAAGCTTTCTTT. Looking up the rest from reference TRBV9 and TRBJ1-1 gives the full variable domain: DSGVTQTPKHLITATGQRVTLRCSPRSGDLSVYWYQQSLDQGLQFLIQYYNGEERAKGNILERFSAQQFPDLHSELNLSSLELGDSALYFCASSVVSENTEAFFGQGTRLTVV.

The chain has TRBV14 and TRBJ1-3; TRBD1 aligns across 9 bases. CDR3 length: 17 amino acids. CDR1 and CDR2 (germline): SGHDN, FVKESK. With V trimmed by 4 bases and J by 0 bases, 7 bases remained unmatched. CDR3 protein: CASSLPGQGVSGNTIYF. Written as DNA, the CDR3 is TGTGCCAGCAGCCTCCCGGGACAGGGAGTCTCTGGAAACACCATATATTTT.

As for this clone: One end of the junction does not line up with germline, which may come from a read error. V and J are TRBV6-5 and TRBJ1-1; D might be TRBD1 (5 bases). In germline, CDR1 is MNHEY, CDR2 SVGAGI. The length of the CDR3 is 14 residues. The CDR3 sequence: CASSYLGRDTEAFF. In DNA form, the CDR3 reads TGTGCCAGTAGTTATCTGGGCAGGGACACTGAAGCTTTCTTT.

The V call is TRBV7-6, the J call TRBJ2-1; the match to TRBD2 covers 8 bases. This CDR3 has 15 residues. Germline V gene lookup returns CDR1 SGHVS and CDR2 FNYEAQ. V dropped 1 base and J dropped 7; count of bases not matched to a gene: 6. CDR3 DNA sequence: TGTGCCAGCAGCTTAGGCGGGAGGTCTTCTAATGAGCAGTTCTTC. This sequence encodes CASSLGGRSSNEQFF. Full variable domain (rest looked up from reference TRBV7-6 and TRBJ2-1): GAGVSQSPRYKVTKRGQDVALRCDPISGHVSLYWYRQALGQGPEFLTYFNYEAQQDKSGLPNDRFSAERPEGSISTLTIQRTEQRDSAMYRCASSLGGRSSNEQFFGPGTRLTVL.

V is TRBV7-2 and J is TRBJ2-1; 7 bases map to TRBD1. The CDR3 is made up of 15 amino acids. Germline V gene data show CDR1 as SGHTA and CDR2 as FQGNSA. V lost 1 base, J lost 5 bases, and 5 bases stayed unmatched. CDR3 residues: CASSLDRGSHNEQFF. CDR3 DNA: TGTGCCAGCAGCTTAGACAGGGGTTCTCACAATGAGCAGTTCTTC.

As DNA, the CDR3 is TGTGCCTGGAGCCCCCCCAGGGGAAGACTGGACGAGCAGTACTTC. Its protein is CAWSPPRGRLDEQYF. V usage is TRBV30 and J usage is TRBJ2-7; TRBD1 might be the D (6 bases). The V and J ends lost 3 bases and 5 bases respectively, with 20 bases between them. Per the germline V gene, CDR1 is GTSNPN and CDR2 is SVGIG (reference sequence). This CDR3 is 15 amino acids long.

The gene calls are TRBV18 and TRBJ1-2, with D unresolved. V lost 3 bases and J lost 5, with 10 bases in between. The germline gives CDR1 KGHSH, CDR2 LQKENI. The CDR3 has 13 residues. CDR3 DNA: TGTGCCAGCTCACCCAACAGCCCATATGGCTACACCTTC. It encodes CASSPNSPYGYTF.